This is a list of T cell receptor beta chains from one sample in a study of neurological immune-mediated disorders. TCRdb recomputed calls from the 5' RACE reads with MiXCR, one row per CDR3 protein. The sample has 95,000 to 150,000 distinct CDR3 sequences, roughly 3.1% seen once; the top ten hold about 1.2%. The sequenced material came from PBMCs. All receptors come from a woman in her 30s with multiple sclerosis. The CDR3 runs from the conserved cysteine through the conserved F or W. Fields, in order: J gene, V gene, clone size, D gene, CDR3 protein, CDR3 DNA. D genes are given only for firm matches. Expanded clones get a size class; other rows say once, few or many, or leave the size out.

j_call: TRBJ1-1
v_call: TRBV20-1
clone_size: many
d_call: NA
cdr3_aa: CSARSLMNTEAFF
cdr3_nt: TGCAGTGCGCGGAGCCTTATGAACACTGAAGCTTTCTTT

j_call: TRBJ2-7
v_call: TRBV11-1
clone_size: many
d_call: NA
cdr3_aa: CASSPTRGSYEQYF
cdr3_nt: TGTGCCAGCAGCCCTACCCGAGGATCCTACGAGCAGTACTTC

j_call: TRBJ1-1
v_call: TRBV12-3/TRBV12-4
clone_size: many
d_call: TRBD1
cdr3_aa: CASSPETGVTEAFF
cdr3_nt: TGTGCCAGCAGTCCCGAGACAGGGGTCACTGAAGCTTTCTTT

j_call: TRBJ2-3
v_call: TRBV10-2
clone_size: many
d_call: TRBD2
cdr3_aa: CASSEGGLANTDTQYF
cdr3_nt: TGCGCCAGCAGTGAGGGGGGACTAGCGAACACAGATACGCAGTATTTT

j_call: TRBJ1-3
v_call: TRBV12-3/TRBV12-4
clone_size: many
d_call: NA
cdr3_aa: CASSLRHQNGNTIYF
cdr3_nt: TGTGCCAGCAGTTTAAGACATCAGAATGGAAACACCATATATTTT

j_call: TRBJ1-1
v_call: TRBV14
clone_size: many
d_call: NA
cdr3_aa: CASSWGGWGASMNTEAFF
cdr3_nt: TGTGCCAGCAGCTGGGGAGGCTGGGGGGCCAGTATGAACACTGAAGCTTTCTTT

j_call: TRBJ2-7
v_call: TRBV7-2
clone_size: many
d_call: TRBD1
cdr3_aa: CASSSSGTGVEQYF
cdr3_nt: TGTGCCAGCAGCTCTTCCGGGACAGGGGTCGAGCAGTACTTC

j_call: TRBJ2-7
v_call: TRBV25-1
clone_size: few
d_call: NA
cdr3_aa: CASMGLGPIHEQYF
cdr3_nt: TGTGCCAGCATGGGGTTGGGCCCGATCCACGAGCAGTACTTC

j_call: TRBJ1-4
v_call: TRBV15
clone_size: many
d_call: NA
cdr3_aa: CATSRERQSATNEKLFF
cdr3_nt: TGTGCCACCAGCAGAGAACGACAAAGTGCAACTAATGAAAAACTGTTTTTT

j_call: TRBJ2-2
v_call: TRBV20-1
clone_size: many
d_call: NA
cdr3_aa: CSAREGGSYTGELFF
cdr3_nt: TGCAGTGCTAGAGAAGGGGGGAGCTACACCGGGGAGCTGTTTTTT

j_call: TRBJ1-2
v_call: TRBV12-3/TRBV12-4
clone_size: many
d_call: NA
cdr3_aa: CASSLSQNYGYTF
cdr3_nt: TGTGCCAGCAGTTTATCACAAAACTATGGCTACACCTTC

j_call: TRBJ2-1
v_call: TRBV19
clone_size: few
d_call: NA
cdr3_aa: CASSPLRGGRSYNEQFF
cdr3_nt: TGTGCCAGTAGTCCACTCCGAGGAGGGCGATCCTACAATGAGCAGTTCTTC

j_call: TRBJ1-2
v_call: TRBV20-1
clone_size: many
d_call: TRBD1
cdr3_aa: CRFRQGESYGYTF
cdr3_nt: TGCAGATTTAGACAGGGCGAGTCCTATGGCTACACCTTC

j_call: TRBJ2-7
v_call: TRBV18
clone_size: many
d_call: NA
cdr3_aa: CASSPLAEVYEQYF
cdr3_nt: TGTGCCAGCTCACCATTAGCGGAGGTCTACGAGCAGTACTTC

j_call: TRBJ1-2
v_call: TRBV9
clone_size: many
d_call: NA
cdr3_aa: CASSVGGSYTF
cdr3_nt: TGTGCCAGCAGCGTAGGTGGCAGCTACACCTTC

j_call: TRBJ2-7
v_call: TRBV7-2
clone_size: many
d_call: NA
cdr3_aa: CASSSAGIAYEQYF
cdr3_nt: TGTGCCAGCAGCTCCGCGGGGATTGCCTACGAGCAGTACTTC

j_call: TRBJ1-1
v_call: TRBV7-9
clone_size: many
d_call: TRBD1
cdr3_aa: CASSSGGGTEAFF
cdr3_nt: TGTGCCAGCAGCTCAGGGGGCGGCACTGAAGCTTTCTTT

j_call: TRBJ1-2
v_call: TRBV7-9
clone_size: many
d_call: NA
cdr3_aa: CASSLGAAPHGYTF
cdr3_nt: TGTGCCAGCAGCTTAGGCGCGGCACCGCATGGCTACACCTTC

j_call: TRBJ2-7
v_call: TRBV4-3
clone_size: many
d_call: TRBD1
cdr3_aa: CASSQDPTGGRGEQYF
cdr3_nt: TGCGCCAGCAGCCAAGATCCCACAGGGGGTAGAGGTGAACAGTACTTC

j_call: TRBJ1-1
v_call: TRBV28
clone_size: many
d_call: TRBD1
cdr3_aa: CASRPALQNRGRIGTEAFF
cdr3_nt: TGTGCCAGCAGACCTGCACTCCAAAACAGGGGGCGAATAGGGACTGAAGCTTTCTTT

j_call: TRBJ2-7
v_call: TRBV18
clone_size: few
d_call: TRBD1
cdr3_aa: CASSPGSVRGSYEQYF
cdr3_nt: TGTGCCAGCTCACCAGGTTCGGTCAGGGGGAGCTACGAGCAGTACTTC

j_call: TRBJ1-5
v_call: TRBV6-5
clone_size: many
d_call: NA
cdr3_aa: CASSSTGYSNQPQHF
cdr3_nt: TGTGCCAGCAGCTCGACAGGATATAGCAATCAGCCCCAGCATTTT

j_call: TRBJ2-2
v_call: TRBV20-1
clone_size: many
d_call: TRBD1
cdr3_aa: CSAWKDRAGFGELFF
cdr3_nt: TGCAGTGCTTGGAAGGACAGGGCCGGCTTCGGGGAGCTGTTTTTT

j_call: TRBJ1-1
v_call: TRBV30
clone_size: few
d_call: NA
cdr3_aa: CAISLSTWGTEAFF
cdr3_nt: TGTGCTATATCACTCTCCACCTGGGGCACTGAAGCTTTCTTT

j_call: TRBJ2-3
v_call: TRBV12-3/TRBV12-4
clone_size: many
d_call: NA
cdr3_aa: CASRPPGAGDTQYF
cdr3_nt: TGTGCCAGCAGACCCCCGGGGGCGGGAGATACGCAGTATTTT

j_call: TRBJ2-1
v_call: TRBV20-1
clone_size: many
d_call: TRBD1
cdr3_aa: CSALRQGKNNEQFF
cdr3_nt: TGCAGTGCTTTACGACAGGGGAAGAACAATGAGCAGTTCTTC

j_call: TRBJ1-1
v_call: TRBV12-3/TRBV12-4
clone_size: many
d_call: NA
cdr3_aa: CASSLRSGLNTEAFF
cdr3_nt: TGTGCCAGCAGTTTAAGGTCAGGGTTGAACACTGAAGCTTTCTTT

j_call: TRBJ1-2
v_call: TRBV6-5
clone_size: many
d_call: NA
cdr3_aa: CASRNPWGPDGYTF
cdr3_nt: TGTGCCAGCAGAAACCCCTGGGGACCGGATGGCTACACCTTC

j_call: TRBJ1-1
v_call: TRBV7-2
clone_size: many
d_call: NA
cdr3_aa: CASSFSGTLGGEAFF
cdr3_nt: TGTGCCAGCAGCTTCTCCGGGACATTAGGTGGTGAAGCTTTCTTT

j_call: TRBJ1-1
v_call: TRBV14
clone_size: few
d_call: NA
cdr3_aa: CASSQRDLPKEAFF
cdr3_nt: TGTGCCAGCAGCCAACGGGACCTCCCGAAGGAAGCTTTCTTT

j_call: TRBJ1-3
v_call: TRBV11-2
clone_size: NA
d_call: TRBD1
cdr3_aa: CASSLVAGGVSGNTIYF
cdr3_nt: TGTGCCAGCAGCTTAGTAGCAGGGGGTGTCTCTGGAAACACCATATATTTT

j_call: TRBJ1-1
v_call: TRBV30
clone_size: few
d_call: NA
cdr3_aa: CAWRPGHTSPPNTEAFF
cdr3_nt: TGTGCCTGGAGACCAGGACACACCTCACCCCCGAACACTGAAGCTTTCTTT

j_call: TRBJ2-7
v_call: TRBV7-9
clone_size: many
d_call: TRBD1
cdr3_aa: CASRTGDTYEQYF
cdr3_nt: TGTGCCAGCCGTACAGGGGACACCTACGAGCAGTACTTC

j_call: TRBJ2-5
v_call: TRBV9
clone_size: few
d_call: TRBD2
cdr3_aa: CASSVALAGSQETQYF
cdr3_nt: TGTGCCAGCAGCGTAGCTCTAGCGGGGTCGCAAGAGACCCAGTACTTC

j_call: TRBJ2-7
v_call: TRBV6-2/TRBV6-3
clone_size: many
d_call: NA
cdr3_aa: CASSRQGDWEYEQYF
cdr3_nt: TGTGCCAGCAGCCGCCAAGGGGACTGGGAATACGAGCAGTACTTC

j_call: TRBJ2-5
v_call: TRBV20-1
clone_size: many
d_call: TRBD2
cdr3_aa: CSARDLGLAETQYF
cdr3_nt: TGCAGTGCTAGAGATCTGGGACTAGCGGAGACCCAGTACTTC

j_call: TRBJ2-3
v_call: TRBV20-1
clone_size: few
d_call: NA
cdr3_aa: CSARGPSEGTDTQYF
cdr3_nt: TGCAGTGCTCGAGGACCTAGCGAAGGTACAGATACGCAGTATTTT

j_call: TRBJ2-1
v_call: TRBV11-2
clone_size: many
d_call: NA
cdr3_aa: CASSLDLLNEQFF
cdr3_nt: TGTGCCAGCAGCTTAGATCTCCTCAATGAGCAGTTCTTC

j_call: TRBJ1-1
v_call: TRBV15
clone_size: many
d_call: NA
cdr3_aa: CATSKGQPEAFF
cdr3_nt: TGTGCCACCAGCAAAGGACAGCCAGAAGCTTTCTTT

j_call: TRBJ2-7
v_call: TRBV19
clone_size: many
d_call: TRBD1
cdr3_aa: CASRDSLSYEQYF
cdr3_nt: TGTGCCAGCCGGGACAGTCTCTCCTACGAGCAGTACTTC

j_call: TRBJ2-3
v_call: TRBV30
clone_size: many
d_call: TRBD1
cdr3_aa: CAWSTGQGTDTQYF
cdr3_nt: TGTGCCTGGAGTACGGGACAGGGCACAGATACGCAGTATTTT

j_call: TRBJ2-3
v_call: TRBV5-1
clone_size: many
d_call: NA
cdr3_aa: CASSLEAGAGDTQYF
cdr3_nt: TGCGCCAGCAGCTTAGAGGCGGGGGCGGGGGATACGCAGTATTTT

j_call: TRBJ1-5
v_call: TRBV20-1
clone_size: many
d_call: NA
cdr3_aa: CSASTGTSNQPQHF
cdr3_nt: TGCAGTGCTAGTACGGGGACGAGCAATCAGCCCCAGCATTTT

j_call: TRBJ2-1
v_call: TRBV29-1
clone_size: many
d_call: TRBD2
cdr3_aa: CSVRGLAVRNEQFF
cdr3_nt: TGCAGCGTTCGGGGACTAGCGGTCAGAAATGAGCAGTTCTTC

j_call: TRBJ2-7
v_call: TRBV5-5
clone_size: medium-sized
d_call: NA
cdr3_aa: CASSDPPSGPYYEQYF
cdr3_nt: TGTGCCAGCAGCGATCCCCCCAGCGGGCCCTACTACGAGCAGTACTTC